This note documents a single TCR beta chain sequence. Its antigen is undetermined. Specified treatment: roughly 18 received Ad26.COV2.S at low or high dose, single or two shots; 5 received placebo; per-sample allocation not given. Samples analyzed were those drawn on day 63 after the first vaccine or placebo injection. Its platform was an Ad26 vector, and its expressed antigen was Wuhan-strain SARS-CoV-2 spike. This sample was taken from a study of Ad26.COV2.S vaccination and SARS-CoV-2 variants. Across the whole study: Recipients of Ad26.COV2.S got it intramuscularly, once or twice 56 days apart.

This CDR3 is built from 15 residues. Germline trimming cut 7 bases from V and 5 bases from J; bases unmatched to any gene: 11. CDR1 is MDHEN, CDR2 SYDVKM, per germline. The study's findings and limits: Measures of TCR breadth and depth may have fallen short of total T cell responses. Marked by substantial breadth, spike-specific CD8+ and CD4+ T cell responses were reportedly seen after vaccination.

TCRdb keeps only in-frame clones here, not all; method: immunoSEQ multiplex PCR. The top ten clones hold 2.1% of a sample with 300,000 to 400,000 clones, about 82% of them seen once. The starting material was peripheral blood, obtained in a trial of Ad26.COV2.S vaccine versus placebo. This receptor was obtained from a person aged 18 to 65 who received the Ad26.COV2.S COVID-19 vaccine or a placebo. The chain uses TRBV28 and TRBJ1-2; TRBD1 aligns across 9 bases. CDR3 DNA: TGTGCCAGCACCCTTCTGGGACAGGGAAATTATGGCTACACCTTC. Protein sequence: CASTLLGQGNYGYTF.